This TCR beta chain was captured by sequencing in a study of shared clonotypes between healthy human individuals. CDR3 length: 16 amino acids. Germline lookup yields CDR1 LNHDA and CDR2 SQIVND (reference sequence). The V and J ends lost 8 bases and 3 bases respectively, with 20 bases between them. Clones were read by immunoSEQ multiplex PCR, and TCRdb kept only the in-frame ones, dropping some. Altogether 450,000 to 650,000 clones are present, around three quarters being singletons, with the ten largest covering around 11%. Healthy and HIV-negative, the adult donors had no recent acute infections or vaccinations.

The sequenced sample was PBMCs. The TCR was taken from a middle-aged woman in good health. Some clones in this sample may be carry-over from other donors' samples. This sequence joins TRBV19 and TRBJ1-5; the D is unclear. CDR3 protein: CASRRSAGGNNQPQHF. The DNA of the CDR3 is TGTGCCAGTCGCCGTTCGGCAGGAGGAAACAATCAGCCCCAGCATTTT.